This T cell receptor beta chain stems from a study of blood T cell repertoires in COVID-19. Overall study: Nucleic acid was either cDNA or gDNA, and it came from T cells, B-cell-depleted T cells, or PBMCs.

Those enrolled, adults aged roughly 18 to 100 years, came from 24 US areas. Membership in each cohort depended on participant-reported clinical history. The ends were cut back, 3 bases at V and 5 bases at J, with 2 bases in the middle. Germline loops: CDR1 LGHNT, CDR2 FRNRAP. This CDR3 contains 11 residues. Libraries were prepared by immunoSEQ multiplex PCR; TCRdb keeps only in-frame clonotypes and omits some of them. The sample has 360,000 or so clones, around 83% seen once. The J gene is TRBJ2-1, the V gene TRBV12-5; no firm D call. The sequence derives from a woman between 45 and 65 years old who had recovered from COVID-19. The specimen sequenced was PBMCs or T cells enriched from blood (not recorded which). DNA of the CDR3: TGTGCTAGTGGTTTCGACAATGAGCAGTTCTTC. Its translation: CASGFDNEQFF.